A single sample gave rise to the 17 T cell receptor beta chains below, sequenced in a study of cytomegalovirus exposure and HLA in healthy donors (dated by TCRdb to 2016 to 2017). The library was obtained by the immunoSEQ multiplex PCR assay. For the multiplex PCR, a mixture combining 60 forward primers for TCR Vbeta segments and 13 reverse primers for TCR Jbeta segments was used. Drawn from immuneACCESS, this table holds only the in-frame rearrangements with V and J called that TCRdb kept. Clones are partly lost; checked studies trace under half to an unresolved V gene and leave the rest unexplained. Recorded for this sample are around 85,000 clones; roughly 78% of them occurred a single time. The ten biggest clones cover approximately 7.9% of the sample. Source material: PBMCs. Receptor source: a man younger than 40 in good health and CMV-seronegative.

This clone was counted ten times or more. The V and J genes are TRBV6-1 and TRBJ1-1, with D perhaps TRBD1 (6 bases). Germline loops: CDR1 MNHNS, CDR2 SASEGT. V was shortened by 3 bases and J by 1 base, with 12 bases between the two germline ends. The CDR3 contains 15 residues. CDR3 amino acids: CASSDTGFWNTEAFF. For the CDR3, the DNA is TGTGCCAGCAGTGACACAGGGTTTTGGAACACTGAAGCTTTCTTT.

The V call is TRBV10-3, the J call TRBJ2-2; weak D call: TRBD1 (6 bases). From germline, CDR1 is ENHRY and CDR2 SYGVKD. Trimming cost V 5 bases and J 2 bases, with 12 bases left between them. This CDR3 is 15 amino acids long. The CDR3 nucleotides read TGTGCCATCAGTAGGGGGTCCATAAACACCGGGGAGCTGTTTTTT. Translation gives CAISRGSINTGELFF.

V gene TRBV7-9 combines with J gene TRBJ1-1, with D maybe TRBD1 (6 bases). Germline loops: CDR1 SEHNR, CDR2 FQNEAQ (reference sequence). The CDR3 has 12 amino acids. Between the trimmed V and J ends, which lost 5 bases and 8 bases, there was a span of 12 bases. CDR3 coding DNA: TGTGCCAGCAGCAATGCAGACAGGGAAGCTTTCTTT. Amino acid sequence: CASSNADREAFF.

The V gene is TRBV11-2, the J gene TRBJ2-7, with TRBD1 as a possible D gene (6 bases). The V and J ends lost 4 bases and 6 bases respectively, with 16 bases between them. The CDR3 sequence is 14 residues long. Germline V gene sequence: CDR1 SGHAT, CDR2 FQNNGV. CDR3 region: CASSSGTPSREQYF. CDR3 DNA sequence: TGTGCCAGCAGCTCTGGGACACCCTCCCGCGAGCAGTACTTC.

The rearrangement joins TRBV4-1 to TRBJ2-7; D is undetermined. There are 14 residues in the CDR3. In germline, CDR1 is MGHRA, CDR2 YSYEKL. Trimming removed 0 bases at V and 3 bases at J, with 9 bases between. The CDR3 DNA reads as TGCGCCAGCAGCCAAGACCAGGATTTCTACGAGCAGTACTTC. Amino acid sequence: CASSQDQDFYEQYF.

The chain has TRBV2 and TRBJ1-5, with a tentative D call TRBD1 (5 bases). V was clipped by 2 bases and J by 6 bases, with 11 bases between them. The CDR3 is 14 residues long. CDR1 and CDR2 (germline): SNHLY, FYNNEI. CDR3 protein: CASSEQGSSQPQHF. CDR3 sequence (DNA): TGTGCCAGCAGTGAACAGGGTTCCTCTCAGCCCCAGCATTTT.

This chain connects TRBV20-1 to TRBJ2-7, with D maybe TRBD1 (5 bases). Trimming took off 4 bases at V and 6 bases at J, with 10 bases between the two ends. This CDR3 contains 11 residues. CDR1 and CDR2 from the germline V gene are DFQATT and SNEGSKA (reference sequence). CDR3 in amino acids: CSATGTGEQYF. CDR3 in DNA: TGCAGTGCTACCGGAACAGGCGAGCAGTACTTC.

The V call is TRBV2, the J call TRBJ2-7; D is unresolved. This CDR3 comprises 13 residues. V lost 4 bases and J lost 5, with 12 bases in between. Germline loops: CDR1 SNHLY, CDR2 FYNNEI. CDR3: CASSVVRLNEQYF. DNA of the CDR3: TGTGCCAGCAGTGTGGTCAGGCTAAACGAGCAGTACTTC.

The chain couples TRBV5-1 to TRBJ2-7, with D possibly being TRBD2 (5 bases). Looked up from germline, CDR1 is SGHRS and CDR2 is YFSETQ. The ends were cut back, 5 bases at V and 0 bases at J, with 9 bases in the middle. The CDR3 runs 13 residues. The CDR3 DNA follows: TGCGCCAGCAGGGAGGTGGGCTCCTACGAGCAGTACTTC. Its protein product is CASREVGSYEQYF.

The chain joins TRBV7-2 to TRBJ1-3; 9 nucleotides line up with TRBD1. Germline CDR1 and CDR2: SGHTA and FQGNSA. The V and J ends lost 4 bases and 4 bases, in that order; junction bases with no gene match: 8. The CDR3 is 16 amino acids. CDR3 DNA sequence: TGTGCCAGCAGCTCCACAGGGGGCGCGGGGGGAAACACCATATATTTT. Protein sequence: CASSSTGGAGGNTIYF.

The chain carries TRBV7-9 and TRBJ2-2; 9 bases align to TRBD1. The trim removed 8 bases at V and 7 bases at J, leaving 5 bases unmatched. Germline V gene sequence: CDR1 SEHNR, CDR2 FQNEAQ (reference sequence). This CDR3 comprises 13 residues. As DNA, the CDR3 is TGTGCCAGCCTCGGGACAGGGTACGGGGAGCTGTTTTTT. This codes for CASLGTGYGELFF. Full variable domain (missing parts from reference TRBV7-9 and TRBJ2-2): DTGVSQNPRHKITKRGQNVTFRCDPISEHNRLYWYRQTLGQGPEFLTYFQNEAQLEKSRLLSDRFSAERPKGSFSTLEIQRTEQGDSAMYLCASLGTGYGELFFGEGSRLTVL.

This clone came up once. This chain connects TRBV7-9 to TRBJ1-5; 8 nucleotides match TRBD1. Germline V gives CDR1 SEHNR, CDR2 FQNEAQ (reference sequence). Unmatched junction bases numbered 4, after V lost 4 bases and J lost 5 bases. This CDR3 spans 14 amino acids. CDR3 amino acids: CASSSDRADQPQHF. Here the CDR3 DNA reads TGTGCCAGCAGCTCGGACAGGGCCGATCAGCCCCAGCATTTT.

The chain has TRBV7-9 and TRBJ1-2; no reliable D call. Germline V gene sequence: CDR1 SEHNR, CDR2 FQNEAQ (reference sequence). The CDR3 covers 13 residues. Trimming stripped 4 bases from V and 8 bases from J, with 14 bases between. The chain's CDR3 is CASSSLESSGYTF. CDR3 sequence (DNA): TGTGCCAGCAGCTCCCTAGAATCATCGGGCTACACCTTC.

J is TRBJ2-2 and V is TRBV9; D is perhaps TRBD2 (6 bases). This CDR3 is 13 amino acids long. The germline V gene has CDR1 SGDLS and CDR2 YYNGEE. V shed 1 base and J shed 6 bases, with 7 bases lying between them. CDR3 residues: CASSVWGAGELFF. CDR3 in DNA: TGTGCCAGCAGCGTATGGGGGGCCGGGGAGCTGTTTTTT.

Of note for this clone: Other DNA sequences from this sample encode an identical CDR3 as well. V and J are TRBV11-2 and TRBJ1-1; D is unclear. The length of the CDR3 is 14 residues. In germline, CDR1 is SGHAT, CDR2 FQNNGV. Trimming shortened V by 5 bases and J by 1 base, and 11 bases separated the two germline ends. DNA for the CDR3: TGTGCCAGCAGCCTACGGTCCGGGAACACTGAAGCTTTCTTT. Its protein product is CASSLRSGNTEAFF.

V and J are TRBV28 and TRBJ1-4; 8 nucleotides match TRBD1. CDR1 is MDHEN and CDR2 is SYDVKM in the germline V gene. V lost 4 bases to trimming and J lost 8 bases; unmatched junction nucleotides: 6. CDR3 size: 14 residues. The CDR3 nucleotides are TGTGCCAGCAGTTCCGGGACAGGAGGGGAAAAACTGTTTTTT. Protein sequence: CASSSGTGGEKLFF.

The CDR3 DNA reads as TGTGCCAGCAGCTCAGGGACAGGCCCCCTCTACGAGCAGTACTTC. This codes for CASSSGTGPLYEQYF. This chain joins TRBV7-8 and TRBJ2-7; TRBD1 aligns across 8 bases. V shed 4 bases and J 3 bases; nucleotides not matched to a gene: 8. Germline CDR1 and CDR2: SGHVS and FQNEAQ. The CDR3 sequence is 15 residues long.